The 23 T cell receptor beta chains below come from one sample, sequenced in a study of cytomegalovirus exposure and HLA in healthy donors. The primer mix had 60 Vbeta and 13 Jbeta primers. Some clones are missing from TCRdb's copy, which holds only in-frame ones; the method was immunoSEQ multiplex PCR. The data show 150,000 to 200,000 clones, 77% seen once. Sequenced material: PBMCs. These receptor sequences come from a female donor in good health and CMV-seronegative.

The gene calls are TRBV15 and TRBJ1-1; no reliable D call. The CDR3 covers 13 residues. Germline V gene data show CDR1 as LNHNV and CDR2 as YYDKDF (reference sequence). Deletions cut 1 base from V and 4 bases from J, with 7 bases between. The chain's CDR3 is CATSRVYVTEAFF. The DNA of the CDR3 is TGTGCCACCAGCAGAGTCTACGTCACTGAAGCTTTCTTT.

This sequence joins TRBV6-5 and TRBJ2-3; possibly TRBD2 for D (6 bases). The length of the CDR3 is 15 residues. Trimming removed 5 bases at V and 6 bases at J, with 18 bases between. Germline V gene sequence: CDR1 MNHEY, CDR2 SVGAGI. The chain's CDR3 is CASSAGGYRWDTQYF. The CDR3 bases are TGTGCCAGCAGTGCTGGGGGGTACAGGTGGGATACGCAGTATTTT.

This clone was picked up a small number of times. This chain connects TRBV13 to TRBJ2-7, with 7 bases that match TRBD1. CDR1 is PRHDT and CDR2 is FYEKMQ in the germline V gene (reference sequence). CDR3 length: 19 residues. Trimming at V came to 2 bases and at J to 4 bases, leaving 20 bases not matched to a gene. CDR3 nucleotides: TGTGCCAGCAGCTTAAGGACAGGTTACAAGGCTCTCCCCTTTTACGAGCAGTACTTC. It specifies CASSLRTGYKALPFYEQYF. Using reference TRBV13 and TRBJ2-7 for the parts outside the CDR3, the full variable domain is AAGVIQSPRHLIKEKRETATLKCYPIPRHDTVYWYQQGPGQDPQFLISFYEKMQSDKGSIPDRFSAQQFSDYHSELNMSSLELGDSALYFCASSLRTGYKALPFYEQYFGPGTRLTVT.

About this clone itself: Other DNA sequences in this specimen translate into the identical CDR3. The V and J genes are TRBV5-1 and TRBJ2-1, with 11 bases fitting TRBD2. CDR3 length: 17 amino acids. Per the germline V gene, CDR1 is SGHRS and CDR2 is YFSETQ. Trimming cost V 2 bases and J 2 bases; bases outside gene matches: 6. In DNA form, the CDR3 reads TGCGCCAGCAGCTTTGGGCTAGCGGGGGGAACCTACAATGAGCAGTTCTTC. Translation: CASSFGLAGGTYNEQFF.

This sequence joins TRBV29-1 and TRBJ2-2; 8 nucleotides align to TRBD1. The CDR3 covers 16 residues. CDR1 SQVTM and CDR2 ANQGSEA come from the germline V gene. J gave up 6 bases and V 5 bases, and 14 bases lay outside the gene matches. CDR3 coding DNA: TGCAGCGTTAGGGGGCAGGGGGCGCCCCAGGCCGGGGAGCTGTTTTTT. Its protein product is CSVRGQGAPQAGELFF.

The chain uses TRBV27 and TRBJ2-1; D is possibly TRBD2 (6 bases). Germline CDR1 is MNHEY and CDR2 is SMNVEV (reference sequence). Trimming stripped 4 bases from V and 8 bases from J, with 6 bases between. The CDR3 runs 11 residues. The CDR3 loop is CASSWRDEQFF. As DNA, the CDR3 is TGTGCCAGCAGTTGGAGGGATGAGCAGTTCTTC.

The chain uses TRBV10-2 and TRBJ2-1; 14 bases fit TRBD2. CDR1 is WSHSY, CDR2 SAAADI, per germline. V was pared by 7 bases and J by 7 bases, with 6 bases of the junction left unmatched. This CDR3 is built from 15 residues. The CDR3 spells CASTSGTSGSNEQFF. The CDR3 DNA reads TGCGCCAGCACGTCCGGGACTAGCGGGAGTAATGAGCAGTTCTTC.

Comments on this clone: Additional DNA sequences in this sample encode the identical CDR3. The chain links TRBV7-9 to TRBJ1-5; D is unresolved. CDR3 length equals 15 residues. CDR1 and CDR2 (germline): SEHNR, FQNEAQ (reference sequence). Trimming removed 1 base at V and 0 bases at J, with 7 bases between. CDR3 sequence: CASSLGTVSNQPQHF. Written as DNA, the CDR3 is TGTGCCAGCAGCTTAGGTACAGTTAGCAATCAGCCCCAGCATTTT. The whole variable domain, remainder taken from reference TRBV7-9 and TRBJ1-5, is DTGVSQNPRHKITKRGQNVTFRCDPISEHNRLYWYRQTLGQGPEFLTYFQNEAQLEKSRLLSDRFSAERPKGSFSTLEIQRTEQGDSAMYLCASSLGTVSNQPQHFGDGTRLSIL.

The gene calls are TRBV5-1 and TRBJ2-5; 7 positions match TRBD2. The V and J ends lost 0 bases and 5 bases, in that order; junction bases with no gene match: 7. Germline V lookup: CDR1 SGHRS, CDR2 YFSETQ. The length of the CDR3 is 15 residues. The CDR3 region is CASSLGTSAGETQYF. The CDR3 DNA is TGCGCCAGCAGCTTGGGAACCTCAGCGGGGGAGACCCAGTACTTC.

CDR3 sequence reads: CASSYGQGAVSPLHF. In DNA form, the CDR3 reads TGTGCCAGCAGTTACGGACAGGGGGCGGTTTCACCCCTCCACTTT. The V gene is TRBV6-6, the J gene TRBJ1-6, with 11 bases lining up with TRBD1. The germline V gene encodes CDR1 MNHNY and CDR2 SVGAGI (reference sequence). The CDR3 is made up of 15 amino acids. Trimming removed 2 bases from V and 9 bases from J; junction bases left unmatched: 3.

The chain couples TRBV28 to TRBJ2-3; D is unclear. Germline V gene sequence: CDR1 MDHEN, CDR2 SYDVKM. This CDR3 is built from 13 residues. V was pared by 3 bases and J by 3 bases, with 7 bases between. The CDR3 DNA is TGTGCCAGCAGTTTTCAGGTAACAGATACGCAGTATTTT. Translated: CASSFQVTDTQYF.

The rearrangement joins TRBV19 to TRBJ2-3; perhaps TRBD2 as D (6 bases). Deletions cut 9 bases from V and 1 base from J, with 17 bases between. Germline-derived CDR1 and CDR2 are LNHDA and SQIVND (reference sequence). The CDR3 totals 15 residues. The CDR3 sequence is CASGSVGLGTDTQYF. As DNA, the CDR3 is TGTGCCAGCGGGAGTGTAGGTTTAGGCACAGATACGCAGTATTTT.

The chain combines TRBV7-9 with TRBJ1-1; D not certain. Trimming stripped 5 bases from V and 2 bases from J, with 15 bases between. Looked up from germline, CDR1 is SEHNR and CDR2 is FQNEAQ (reference sequence). The CDR3 runs 15 residues. The CDR3 loop reads CASSRGSGYNTEAFF. The CDR3 DNA reads as TGTGCCAGCAGCCGCGGCAGCGGGTATAACACTGAAGCTTTCTTT.

This sequence joins TRBV10-3 and TRBJ2-5, with D perhaps matching TRBD1 (6 bases). CDR1 and CDR2 (germline): ENHRY, SYGVKD. Trimming pared 5 bases from V and 1 base from J, leaving 8 bases between. The CDR3 has 13 amino acids. For the CDR3, the DNA is TGTGCCATCAGTAACAGGGTCCAAGAGACCCAGTACTTC. Translated: CAISNRVQETQYF.

Only a few counts were recorded for this clone. CDR3 DNA: TGCGCCAGCACACCCCGGGATTCTGGGGCCAACGTCCTGACTTTC. It codes for CASTPRDSGANVLTF. The chain joins TRBV5-1 to TRBJ2-6; TRBD2 is a possible D gene (5 bases). Trimming pared 6 bases from V and 1 base from J, leaving 11 bases between. The CDR3 sequence is 15 residues long. CDR1 and CDR2 (germline): SGHRS, YFSETQ. Full variable domain (remainder filled in from reference TRBV5-1 and TRBJ2-6): KAGVTQTPRYLIKTRGQQVTLSCSPISGHRSVSWYQQTPGQGLQFLFEYFSETQRNKGNFPGRFSGRQFSNSRSEMNVSTLELGDSALYLCASTPRDSGANVLTFGAGSRLTVL.

The chain carries TRBV7-9 and TRBJ2-1; TRBD1 agrees at 8 bases. The V and J ends lost 4 bases and 3 bases, in that order; junction bases with no gene match: 5. CDR3 length: 15 amino acids. The germline V gene has CDR1 SEHNR and CDR2 FQNEAQ (reference sequence). CDR3 DNA: TGTGCCAGCAGCTCAGGGGGCGCCGGCTACAATGAGCAGTTCTTC. Translated: CASSSGGAGYNEQFF.

V is TRBV2 and J is TRBJ2-7, with a possible D match to TRBD1 (6 bases). Germline V lookup: CDR1 SNHLY, CDR2 FYNNEI. V gave up 8 bases and J gave up 6 bases, with 14 bases separating them. The CDR3 loop spans 12 amino acids. The CDR3 nucleotides read TGTGCCAGCCGTACAGGGACCACCGAGCAGTACTTC. Amino acids: CASRTGTTEQYF.

The chain couples TRBV5-6 to TRBJ1-2, with unresolved D. CDR1 is SGHDT and CDR2 is YYEEEE in the germline V gene. The CDR3 runs 13 residues. V was pared by 2 bases and J by 7 bases, with 12 bases between. CDR3 protein: CASSFLQLVGYTF. The CDR3 DNA reads as TGTGCCAGCAGCTTTTTACAGTTGGTTGGCTACACCTTC.

The rearrangement joins TRBV6-5 to TRBJ1-5; D is undetermined. CDR3 size: 15 residues. V was pared by 2 bases and J by 0 bases, with 8 bases between. Germline assignment: CDR1 MNHEY and CDR2 SVGAGI. The CDR3 protein is CASSYRAHSNQPQHF. The CDR3 nucleotides are TGTGCCAGCAGTTACCGCGCCCATAGCAATCAGCCCCAGCATTTT.

The V gene is TRBV2, the J gene TRBJ2-7; perhaps TRBD1 as D (5 bases). This CDR3 contains 14 residues. Trimming shortened V by 3 bases and J by 4 bases, and 13 bases separated the two germline ends. Germline V lookup: CDR1 SNHLY, CDR2 FYNNEI. CDR3: CASSDGHRYYEQYF. CDR3 DNA sequence: TGTGCCAGCAGTGACGGACATCGCTATTACGAGCAGTACTTC.

This chain connects TRBV2 to TRBJ2-7; tentatively, D is TRBD1 (6 bases). The length of the CDR3 is 13 residues. In germline, CDR1 is SNHLY, CDR2 FYNNEI. Trimming cost V 7 bases and J 7 bases, with 17 bases left between them. The CDR3 sequence is CASKGGGEGEQYF. The DNA for the CDR3 is TGTGCCAGCAAAGGGGGTGGGGAAGGGGAGCAGTACTTC.

The chain joins TRBV4-1 to TRBJ2-1, with 11 bases aligning to TRBD2. V lost 5 bases, J lost 7 bases, and 10 bases stayed unmatched. The CDR3 sequence is 16 residues long. Germline V gene sequence: CDR1 MGHRA, CDR2 YSYEKL. This CDR3 is CASSFSGGALVNEQFF. The CDR3 DNA is TGCGCCAGCAGCTTTAGCGGGGGGGCCTTGGTAAATGAGCAGTTCTTC.

As regards this clone: Within the sample, other DNA sequences also encode this same CDR3. V usage is TRBV5-1 and J usage is TRBJ2-1; D is uncertain. Germline V lookup: CDR1 SGHRS, CDR2 YFSETQ. The CDR3 consists of 15 residues. The V and J ends lost 4 bases and 0 bases respectively, with 11 bases between them. The CDR3 region is CASSLAESSYNEQFF. CDR3 sequence (DNA): TGCGCCAGCAGCCTCGCGGAGAGCTCCTACAATGAGCAGTTCTTC. Supplemented by reference TRBV5-1 and TRBJ2-1, the full variable domain reads KAGVTQTPRYLIKTRGQQVTLSCSPISGHRSVSWYQQTPGQGLQFLFEYFSETQRNKGNFPGRFSGRQFSNSRSEMNVSTLELGDSALYLCASSLAESSYNEQFFGPGTRLTVL.